Presented here are 9 T cell receptor beta chains from one specimen sequenced in a study of T cell responses to AZD1222 COVID-19 vaccine. Generated by immunoSEQ multiplex PCR, the TCRdb table keeps only in-frame clones and is missing some. The sample yields 150,000 to 200,000 clones, about nine tenths seen once. The specimen was peripheral blood, collected on day 0 of AZD1222 vaccination. The source is an adult in good health.

This clone appeared a single time. The V gene is TRBV7-2, the J gene TRBJ1-5; D might be TRBD1 (6 bases). The CDR3 consists of 14 residues. In germline, CDR1 is SGHTA, CDR2 FQGNSA. The V gene lost 7 bases and the J gene lost 7 bases, with 17 bases spanning the gap. The CDR3 DNA follows: TGTGCCAGCAACGAGGGGGGGCTCGGGCAGCCCCAGCATTTT. Its protein product is CASNEGGLGQPQHF.

V and J are TRBV5-1 and TRBJ1-2, with D possibly matching TRBD1 (5 bases). Looked up from germline, CDR1 is SGHRS and CDR2 is YFSETQ. The CDR3 covers 14 residues. Trimming pared 1 base from V and 4 bases from J, leaving 11 bases between. CDR3 nucleotide sequence: TGCGCCAGCAGCTTGTCACAGGAGATCTATGGCTACACCTTC. Translation: CASSLSQEIYGYTF.

This chain connects TRBV9 to TRBJ2-2, with 8 bases that match TRBD1. The V gene end was trimmed by 0 bases and the J gene end by 5 bases; junction bases not matched to a gene: 12. CDR1 and CDR2 (germline): SGDLS, YYNGEE. The CDR3 runs to 18 residues. The CDR3 here is CASSVAYQGAHQTGELFF. CDR3 sequence (DNA): TGTGCCAGCAGCGTAGCTTACCAGGGGGCGCACCAAACCGGGGAGCTGTTTTTT.

This CDR3 reads CASSLGGGREETQYF. CDR3 DNA: TGTGCCAGCAGCTTAGGGGGCGGCAGGGAAGAGACCCAGTACTTC. The V call is TRBV7-2, the J call TRBJ2-5; possibly TRBD1 for D (5 bases). Trimming stripped 1 base from V and 3 bases from J, with 12 bases between. The CDR3 is made up of 15 amino acids. Per germline, CDR1 SGHTA and CDR2 FQGNSA.

The chain recombines TRBV5-6 with TRBJ2-2, with a weak D call TRBD2 (6 bases). The CDR3 totals 17 residues. The V end was cut by 0 bases, the J end by 5 bases, with 17 bases between. The V gene's germline CDR1 is SGHDT and CDR2 YYEEEE. This CDR3 reads CASSLAIAGRSTGELFF. The CDR3 bases are TGTGCCAGCAGCTTGGCCATCGCGGGACGGTCTACCGGGGAGCTGTTTTTT.

This chain joins TRBV7-8 and TRBJ1-6; a weak D match, TRBD1 (5 bases). The CDR3 consists of 15 residues. Per germline, CDR1 SGHVS and CDR2 FQNEAQ. Trimming stripped 5 bases from V and 1 base from J, with 9 bases between. The CDR3 reads CASSPDSSYNSPLHF. In DNA form, the CDR3 reads TGTGCCAGCAGCCCTGACAGTTCCTATAATTCACCCCTCCACTTT.

This chain links TRBV29-1 with TRBJ2-7, with TRBD1 as a possible D gene (6 bases). Germline CDR1 SQVTM, CDR2 ANQGSEA. The CDR3 is made up of 16 amino acids. Trimming removed 0 bases at V and 1 base at J, with 16 bases between. CDR3 bases: TGCAGCGTTGAAGATCGTAAGACAGGTTTGTCCTACGAGCAGTACTTC. Residues: CSVEDRKTGLSYEQYF.

This clone was observed a handful of times. The CDR3 region has the DNA TGTGCCATCAGTGAGCTCTCCTACGAGCAGTACTTC. Residues: CAISELSYEQYF. The chain combines TRBV10-3 with TRBJ2-7, with D uncertain. The V end lost 2 bases, the J end lost 0 bases, and 2 bases lay between the germline ends. This CDR3 has 12 residues. In germline, CDR1 is ENHRY, CDR2 SYGVKD.

The chain couples TRBV23-1 to TRBJ2-7, with 12 nucleotides matching TRBD2. TRBV23-1 is designated an ORF whose function remains uncertain. V dropped 11 bases and J dropped 2; count of bases not matched to a gene: 16. The CDR3 covers 17 residues. The CDR3 reads CARQGGLAGGPAYEQYF. In DNA form, the CDR3 reads TGCGCCCGCCAGGGTGGGCTAGCGGGGGGGCCGGCCTACGAGCAGTACTTC.